This TCR beta chain was sequenced in a study of T cell changes during pregnancy in multiple sclerosis. The protocol was immunoSEQ multiplex PCR, while the TCRdb copy is restricted to in-frame clones and leaves out a portion. This table has about 55,000 clones, approximately 94% appearing once. Germline CDR1 reads ENHRY; CDR2 reads SYGVKD. The J segment lost 4 bases and the V segment lost 5 bases, leaving 18 bases of the junction unmatched. This CDR3 spans 18 amino acids. The chain recombines TRBV10-3 with TRBJ2-7; 9 bases match TRBD1. This TCR came from a female donor with multiple sclerosis, enrolled in a pregnancy study. Sequences were derived from CD8+ T cells from peripheral blood mononuclear cells, sampled in the third trimester of pregnancy. CDR3 sequence reads: CAISHPGQGPHGDYEQYF. The CDR3 DNA is TGTGCCATCAGTCATCCGGGACAGGGCCCACACGGGGATTACGAGCAGTACTTC.